This T cell receptor (beta chain) comes out of a study of regulatory T cells in long-lasting Graves disease (dated by TCRdb to about 2021). About the investigation overall: Persistent Graves' disease meant more than 5 years of antithyroid drug treatment with TSH receptor autoantibodies that stayed positive. Persistent Graves' disease patients were compared with newly diagnosed Graves' disease patients by peripheral blood TCR sequencing and RNA sequencing. Persistent Graves' disease patients in the clinical cohort had taken antithyroid drugs for roughly ten years on average. The study took place in China and was registered as a clinical trial. A total of roughly 35 samples underwent TCR sequencing: about 13 from persistent and 20 from newly diagnosed Graves' disease patients. Overall study results and their limits: Because the primary lesion, thyroid tissue, could not be accessed, the study looked at peripheral blood alone. Sequencing and analysis were limited to the TCR beta chain. More public clonotypes were shared among persistent patients (roughly 2,700) than among newly diagnosed patients (966). Persistent disease showed preferential use of TRBV28, TRBJ1-2 and TRBJ2-5, whereas newly diagnosed disease favored TRBV20-1 and TRBJ2-1. As a limitation, the authors acknowledged that the small sample size may reduce accuracy. Lower TCR Shannon entropy and fewer highly expanded clones were observed in persistent Graves' disease patients than in newly diagnosed patients, which suggested clonal expansion.

After removal of 4 bases from V and 5 bases from J, the junction retains 7 bases not matched to a gene. Including cysteine and phenylalanine, the CDR3 has 14 amino acids. Only the CDR3 part of the read is kept: 42 bases, read in frame from the first base. CDR1 is given as SGHDT and CDR2 as YYEEEE, both from the germline V gene. Interpreted using the paper, the time point label stands for: persistent/refractory GD, antithyroid drugs over 5 years with positive TRAb. For both TCR sequencing and RNA sequencing, RNA was extracted from PBMCs in TRIzol. Graves' disease was diagnosed according to American Thyroid Association guidelines. Patients were recruited from an endocrinology department in Xi'an, China. Each patient gave around 9.2 milliliters of peripheral blood, collected in an EDTA anticoagulant tube. PBMCs were isolated by Ficoll Paque Plus density gradient separation without further T cell sorting. RNA quality was checked with an Agilent 2100 Bioanalyzer and agarose gel, and concentration with a NanoDrop 2000.

Receptors were amplified or captured by multiplex PCR. Sequencing relied on an Illumina HiSeq 4000. TCR beta libraries were built with iRepertoire HTBI primers and Arm-PCR amplification of CDR3 regions. PCR products were gel purified before sequencing. Concerning the study's data processing: Gene usage analysis of CDR3 amino acid clonotypes relied on the roughly 67 TRBV and more than twelve TRBJ segments identified across samples. COPE and FqMerger were used to merge the filtered high-quality paired reads into contigs. BLAST was used to align contigs to the IMGT TRBV, TRBD and TRBJ reference genes, and CDR3 was defined following IMGT. Clonotypes above 0.1% frequency were classified as highly expanded clones. Shannon entropy served as the measure of repertoire diversity, while the Gini coefficient captured V-J evenness. A clonotype found in more than one individual was treated as public. TCRdb applied fastp at Q25 and MiXCR to the public reads, then kept only in-frame beta chains. Entries that share a CDR3 protein sequence are merged under the most common genes and DNA. The V and J calls here are based on TCRdb, not the publication. Across this sample there are about 430,000 distinct CDR3 sequences, with under 25% seen only once. In total, the top ten clones hold roughly an eighth of the sample.

Regarding this clonotype: It has no known antigen specificity. No quality values exist for individual bases; no much larger clone is one base distant.

This specimen consisted of peripheral blood mononuclear cells (PBMCs), obtained when the disease was refractory, from a patient treated with antithyroid drugs. The sequence joins TRBV5-6 to TRBJ2-7; TRBD2 matches 9 bases in the middle. This TCR was recovered from a female donor with Graves disease. The DNA sequence is TGTGCCAGCAGCACGCGGGAGGGCCAACACGAGCAGTACTTC. Translation gives CASSTREGQHEQYF.